This T cell receptor (beta chain) was recorded in a study of shared clonotypes between healthy human individuals. Study-level findings and limits: Rarefaction indicated that sorted-subset sequencing remained incomplete although depth was large.

CD45RO+ cells joined CCR7-negative CD45RA+ TemRA cells to form CD8 memory. This CDR3 is built from 17 residues. Trimming cost V 0 bases and J 0 bases; bases outside gene matches: 5. Germline CDR1 and CDR2: KGHSH and LQKENI. This clone was seen only once. Its target is unknown. Here immunoSEQ multiplex PCR was the method, and the copy in TCRdb shows in-frame clones only, minus some. This sample has around 300,000 clones; around 90% occur once, and the top ten carry around 15%. The sample consisted of memory CD8+ T cells sorted from blood. Subset noted: CD45RO+ cells pooled with CCR7-negative TemRA cells. The chain links TRBV18 to TRBJ2-5; 9 positions match TRBD2. The origin of this receptor is a man in his late teens or twenties in good health. Here the CDR3 reads CASSPPWSGGYQETQYF. The DNA for the CDR3 is TGTGCCAGCTCACCACCGTGGAGCGGGGGGTACCAAGAGACCCAGTACTTC.